Each of the 20 T cell receptor beta chains below was sequenced from the same sample in a study of blood T cell repertoires in COVID-19. Profiling relied on immunoSEQ multiplex PCR, and the TCRdb table lists in-frame clones only, not all of them. The table has 110,000 or so clones, less than 90% seen once; the top ten hold around 4%. Sequencing input: peripheral blood. These receptors all come from a man aged 45 to 65 with acute or convalescent COVID-19.

CDR3 DNA: TGTGCCAGCAGCCCTCCGGGACAGGGCACCTACGAGCAGTACTTC. Protein product: CASSPPGQGTYEQYF. The rearrangement joins TRBV5-4 to TRBJ2-7; 9 nucleotides match TRBD1. Germline V gene sequence: CDR1 SGHNT, CDR2 YYREEE (reference sequence). The CDR3 runs 15 residues. With 4 bases clipped from V and 2 bases from J, the junction kept 7 bases outside the gene matches. Supplemented by reference TRBV5-4 and TRBJ2-7, the full variable domain reads ETGVTQSPTHLIKTRGQQVTLRCSSQSGHNTVSWYQQALGQGPQFIFQYYREEENGRGNFPPRFSGLQFPNYSSELNVNALELDDSALYLCASSPPGQGTYEQYFGPGTRLTVT.

This chain links TRBV21-1 with TRBJ1-6; the table assigns TRBD1, which was not confirmed against the DNA. TRBV21-1 is termed a pseudogene. The CDR3 loop spans 15 amino acids. In DNA form, the CDR3 reads TGTGCCAGCAGCAAATTCACAGGGGCCCATTCACCCCTCCACTTT. Its translation: CASSKFTGAHSPLHF.

CDR3 sequence (DNA): TGTGCCAGCAGTTTTCGGACAGGCTATAATTCACCCCTCCACTTT. It encodes CASSFRTGYNSPLHF. The chain couples TRBV6-5 to TRBJ1-6, with 7 bases matching TRBD1. The length of the CDR3 is 15 residues. The V gene end was trimmed by 4 bases and the J gene end by 3 bases; junction bases not matched to a gene: 3. Germline-derived CDR1 and CDR2 are MNHEY and SVGAGI.

This chain links TRBV9 with TRBJ1-2; D remains ambiguous. Trimming took 6 bases from V and 1 from J, leaving 7 bases between them. Germline V gene data show CDR1 as SGDLS and CDR2 as YYNGEE. This CDR3 comprises 12 residues. In nucleotides, the CDR3 is TGTGCCAGCACCCGAGGTAACTATGGCTACACCTTC. Its translation: CASTRGNYGYTF.

This chain joins TRBV23-1 and TRBJ1-2, with 7 bases lining up with TRBD1. TRBV23-1 is known as an ORF, though its function is uncertain. V shed 11 bases, J shed 2 bases, and the junction held 20 bases outside the gene matches. This CDR3 region has 17 residues. Written as DNA, the CDR3 is TGCGCCCCCCCCCGACCGCGACAGGGATCCGTGAACTATGGCTACACCTTC. As protein: CAPPRPRQGSVNYGYTF.

The chain is built from TRBV29-1 and TRBJ1-1; 7 nucleotides agree with TRBD1. CDR1 SQVTM and CDR2 ANQGSEA come from the germline V gene. The J segment lost 0 bases and the V segment lost 7 bases, leaving 2 bases of the junction unmatched. CDR3 length: 12 amino acids. CDR3 residues: CSGGQMNTEAFF. The CDR3 nucleotides are TGCAGCGGGGGACAGATGAACACTGAAGCTTTCTTT.

This clone appeared a few times. The chain links TRBV7-3 to TRBJ1-5; the D gene is possibly TRBD1 (5 bases). CDR1 and CDR2 (germline): SGHTA, FQGTGA. CDR3 length: 15 amino acids. Trimming shortened V by 4 bases and J by 2 bases, and 12 bases separated the two germline ends. The CDR3 nucleotides are TGTGCCAGCAGCTCCCAGGGTGGTGGCAATCAGCCCCAGCATTTT. This gives the protein CASSSQGGGNQPQHF.

J is TRBJ2-1 and V is TRBV9, with TRBD2 identical over 7 bases. The CDR3 spans 17 residues. CDR1 is SGDLS, CDR2 YYNGEE, per germline. Losses at the gene ends were 4 bases for V and 0 bases for J; bases not matched to a gene: 10. The CDR3, as DNA: TGTGCCAGCAGCCCCGGGTCGGGGACTACCTCCTACAATGAGCAGTTCTTC. Protein: CASSPGSGTTSYNEQFF.

The gene calls are TRBV16 and TRBJ1-6; no clear D gene. V lost 2 bases, J lost 0 bases, and 11 bases lay in between. The CDR3 sequence is 17 residues long. CDR1 and CDR2 (germline): KGHSY, FQNENV. The CDR3 region is CASSQPGESSYNSPLHF. In DNA, the CDR3 is TGTGCCAGCAGCCAACCAGGCGAAAGCTCCTATAATTCACCCCTCCACTTT.

The chain links TRBV2 to TRBJ2-7; 8 bases match TRBD1. The germline CDR1 and CDR2 sequences are SNHLY and FYNNEI. This CDR3 spans 14 amino acids. V trimming: 1 base; J trimming: 2 bases; junction bases outside the gene matches: 1. CDR3 region: CASSEGRGPYEQYF. The CDR3 nucleotides read TGTGCCAGCAGTGAAGGCAGGGGGCCCTACGAGCAGTACTTC.

The J gene is TRBJ1-5, the V gene TRBV5-8; D remains ambiguous. The length of the CDR3 is 15 residues. Germline V CDR1 and CDR2: SGHTS, YDEGEE. V was shortened by 1 base and J by 5 bases, with 13 bases between the two germline ends. The CDR3, as DNA: TGTGCCAGCAGCTTGTACCCTACGGGTGATCAGCCCCAGCATTTT. Residues: CASSLYPTGDQPQHF. Filled out from reference TRBV5-8 and TRBJ1-5, the complete variable domain reads EAGVTQSPTHLIKTRGQQATLRCSPISGHTSVYWYQQALGLGLQFLLWYDEGEERNRGNFPPRFSGRQFPNYSSELNVNALELEDSALYLCASSLYPTGDQPQHFGDGTRLSIL.

The V and J genes are TRBV28 and TRBJ2-7; 10 bases match TRBD1. Looked up from germline, CDR1 is MDHEN and CDR2 is SYDVKM. V was clipped by 4 bases and J by 3 bases; unmatched bases: 9. This CDR3 is built from 16 residues. CDR3 loop: CASSSPGTGDLYEQYF. In DNA, the CDR3 is TGTGCCAGCAGTTCCCCCGGGACAGGGGATCTCTACGAGCAGTACTTC.

The chain carries TRBV30 and TRBJ2-1; D might be TRBD1 (5 bases). Germline V lookup: CDR1 GTSNPN, CDR2 SVGIG (reference sequence). Trimming took off 5 bases at V and 4 bases at J, with 18 bases between the two ends. The CDR3 spans 15 residues. The CDR3 sequence: CAWSPGPSSYNEQFF. The CDR3 DNA sequence: TGTGCCTGGTCTCCAGGGCCTTCAAGTTACAATGAGCAGTTCTTC.

The gene calls are TRBV4-2 and TRBJ2-1; 7 nucleotides align to TRBD2. Trimming cost V 1 base and J 14 bases; bases outside gene matches: 17. This CDR3 region has 16 residues. The germline V gene has CDR1 LGHNA and CDR2 YNFKEQ. The CDR3 coding sequence is TGTGCCAGCAGCCAAGCTTTGGGGGAGGGCCTGGTATCGGAGTTCTTC. Its translation is CASSQALGEGLVSEFF.

This clone has just a few counts. The chain recombines TRBV10-2 with TRBJ1-1; no firm D call. With 3 bases removed from V and 0 bases from J, the gap between germline ends came to 5 bases. Germline CDR1 reads WSHSY; CDR2 reads SAAADI. The CDR3 is 13 amino acids. The CDR3, as DNA: TGCGCCAGCAGTGAACTGGTGAACACTGAAGCTTTCTTT. Translation: CASSELVNTEAFF.

The chain couples TRBV5-4 to TRBJ1-2, with 9 bases identical to TRBD1. The CDR3 spans 15 residues. The ends lost 6 bases at V and 6 bases at J; junction bases unmatched: 12. Per germline, CDR1 SGHNT and CDR2 YYREEE (reference sequence). In DNA, the CDR3 is TGTGCCAGCAACCAAAAACAGGGGGCGGGAGATGGCTACACCTTC. Its translation: CASNQKQGAGDGYTF.

This clone was recorded once. V gene TRBV14 combines with J gene TRBJ2-2; D is possibly TRBD2 (5 bases). V shed 0 bases and J shed 4 bases, with 12 bases lying between them. The CDR3 length is 16 residues. Germline V CDR1 and CDR2: SGHDN, FVKESK. The CDR3 spells CASSQEGARRTGELFF. The DNA for the CDR3 is TGTGCCAGCAGCCAAGAGGGAGCTAGGCGCACCGGGGAGCTGTTTTTT.

The rearrangement joins TRBV24-1 to TRBJ1-5, with no clear D. V was cut by 3 bases and J by 6 bases, with 8 bases left in between. Per germline, CDR1 KGHDR and CDR2 SFDVKD. This CDR3 contains 13 residues. The DNA for the CDR3 is TGTGCCACCAGTGATCCGGGTGGTCAGCCCCAGCATTTT. Translating it yields CATSDPGGQPQHF.

The V call is TRBV5-4, the J call TRBJ1-2, with 9 positions matching TRBD1. The trim removed 6 bases at V and 2 bases at J, leaving 8 bases unmatched. CDR1 and CDR2 (germline): SGHNT, YYREEE (reference sequence). The CDR3 loop spans 15 amino acids. CDR3 nucleotide sequence: TGTGCCAGCACAACTTCGACAGGGGGAAACTATGGCTACACCTTC. Its translation is CASTTSTGGNYGYTF. Looking up the rest from reference TRBV5-4 and TRBJ1-2 gives the full variable domain: ETGVTQSPTHLIKTRGQQVTLRCSSQSGHNTVSWYQQALGQGPQFIFQYYREEENGRGNFPPRFSGLQFPNYSSELNVNALELDDSALYLCASTTSTGGNYGYTFGSGTRLTVV.

The chain uses TRBV7-8 and TRBJ1-1; D gene unclear. Germline CDR1 is SGHVS and CDR2 is FQNEAQ. The CDR3 extends over 15 amino acids. The V end lost 5 bases, the J end lost 4 bases, and 17 bases lay between the germline ends. CDR3 nucleotides: TGTGCCAGCAGCCCCGGTTTGGTCAGAGGCACTGAAGCTTTCTTT. Protein sequence: CASSPGLVRGTEAFF. Combining the CDR3 with reference TRBV7-8 and TRBJ1-1 gives the whole variable domain GAGVSQSPRYKVAKRGQDVALRCDPISGHVSLFWYQQALGQGPEFLTYFQNEAQLDKSGLPSDRFFAERPEGSVSTLKIQRTQQEDSAVYLCASSPGLVRGTEAFFGQGTRLTVV.